This is a list of T cell receptor beta chains from one sample in a study of cytotoxic CD8 clonotypes in ibrutinib-treated CLL. Sequencing used immunoSEQ multiplex PCR; TCRdb keeps in-frame clones, though not all of them. Counted here are tens of thousands of clones, approximately 57% occurring once; the ten biggest clones make up around 15%. The material was PBMCs, obtained after 12 months of ibrutinib treatment. The origin of the receptors is a human donor with chronic lymphocytic leukemia. CDR3s include the opening cysteine and the closing phenylalanine or tryptophan. D genes are given only for firm matches. The size of a clone is reported for some rows only, either as once, few or many, or as a class for expanded clones.

TRBV6-1	NA	TRBJ2-7	NA	CASSRSSWEQYF	TGTGCCAGCAGCCGATCCTCATGGGAGCAGTACTTC
TRBV10-3	NA	TRBJ2-7	NA	CAISEILLGGGGNF	TGTGCCATCAGTGAGATCCTGTTGGGTGGCGGAGGGAACTTC
TRBV5-1	NA	TRBJ2-1	NA	CASKVSAGAYNEQFF	TGCGCCAGCAAAGTTTCGGCGGGTGCCTACAATGAGCAGTTCTTC
TRBV7-9	NA	TRBJ2-1	NA	CASSPTTQWSNEQFF	TGTGCCAGCAGCCCGACGACTCAATGGTCCAATGAGCAGTTCTTC
TRBV7-8	TRBD1	TRBJ2-7	few	CASSPKRQGYEQYF	TGTGCCAGCAGCCCGAAGAGACAGGGTTACGAGCAGTACTTC
TRBV15	TRBD2	TRBJ2-4	NA	CATSSARAGEINIQYF	TGTGCCACCAGCAGTGCCCGGGCGGGAGAGATAAACATTCAGTACTTC
TRBV5-4	NA	TRBJ2-7	NA	CASTHSGSTYEQYF	TGTGCCAGCACCCATAGCGGATCGACCTACGAGCAGTACTTC
TRBV29-1	TRBD1	TRBJ2-5	NA	CSVEDPGQYKETQYF	TGCAGCGTTGAAGATCCGGGACAGTATAAAGAGACCCAGTACTTC
TRBV7-9	NA	TRBJ2-4	NA	CASSRTPGTAFYVQYF	TGTGCCAGCAGCCGAACCCCAGGGACCGCATTTTACGTTCAGTACTTC
TRBV10-3	TRBD2	TRBJ2-1	NA	CAISGSGGVDEQFF	TGTGCCATCAGTGGATCGGGAGGGGTTGATGAGCAGTTCTTC
TRBV11-2	NA	TRBJ1-3	NA	CASSSGVADTIYF	TGTGCCAGCAGTTCTGGGGTAGCGGACACCATATATTTT
TRBV5-6	NA	TRBJ2-2	NA	CASSLVGQNTGELFF	TGTGCCAGCAGCTTGGTCGGACAAAACACCGGGGAGCTGTTTTTT
TRBV27	TRBD2	TRBJ2-1	NA	CASSLGTSGRNEQFF	TGTGCCAGCAGTCTCGGGACTAGCGGGAGAAATGAGCAGTTCTTC
TRBV28	TRBD1	TRBJ1-5	NA	CASTRPGTGGQPQHF	TGTGCCAGCACCCGACCAGGGACAGGCGGTCAGCCCCAGCATTTT
TRBV2	NA	TRBJ1-2	NA	CASSEVQGIRGYTF	TGTGCCAGCAGTGAAGTCCAGGGAATTCGTGGCTACACCTTC
TRBV6-1	TRBD2	TRBJ2-7	NA	CASSELREFTYEQYF	TGTGCCAGCAGTGAACTGCGGGAGTTCACCTACGAGCAGTACTTC
TRBV6-5	NA	TRBJ1-2	NA	CASSYFPTAGGYTF	TGTGCCAGCAGTTACTTCCCCACTGCTGGTGGCTACACCTTC
TRBV9	TRBD2	TRBJ2-3	few	CASSVESAGGPLDTQYF	TGTGCCAGCAGCGTCGAAAGCGCGGGAGGGCCGTTAGATACGCAGTATTTT
TRBV5-8	NA	TRBJ2-1	NA	CASSLVGRAGNEQFF	TGTGCCAGCAGCCTCGTCGGCAGGGCGGGCAATGAGCAGTTCTTC
TRBV5-1	TRBD1	TRBJ2-7	NA	CASSLGGDRGSSYEQYF	TGCGCCAGCAGCTTGGGAGGGGACAGGGGGAGCTCCTACGAGCAGTACTTC
TRBV19	NA	TRBJ2-5	NA	CASSILGGETQYF	TGTGCCAGTAGTATATTAGGCGGAGAGACCCAGTACTTC
TRBV7-6	NA	TRBJ1-1	NA	CASSPQGILLNTEAFF	TGTGCCAGCAGCCCTCAAGGGATACTCCTGAACACTGAAGCTTTCTTT
TRBV25-1	NA	TRBJ2-3	NA	CASSGVGTDTQYF	TGTGCCAGCAGTGGCGTGGGCACAGATACGCAGTATTTT
TRBV7-9	NA	TRBJ2-3	NA	CASSPGQYGGTDTQYF	TGTGCCAGCAGCCCAGGACAGTACGGGGGAACAGATACGCAGTATTTT
TRBV7-9	TRBD1	TRBJ2-2	once	CASSTTGANTGELFF	TGTGCCAGCAGCACGACAGGGGCCAACACCGGGGAGCTGTTTTTT
TRBV4-1	NA	TRBJ2-2	many	CASSPDSPGELFF	TGCGCCAGCAGTCCTGACTCTCCCGGGGAGCTGTTTTTT
TRBV5-4	TRBD2	TRBJ2-3	NA	CASSGFHSGSRTDTQYF	TGTGCCAGCAGCGGGTTTCATAGCGGGAGTCGCACAGATACGCAGTATTTT
TRBV7-9	NA	TRBJ2-5	medium-sized	CASSNSLLWETQYF	TGTGCCAGCAGTAATAGTCTCTTGTGGGAGACCCAGTACTTC
TRBV6-1	NA	TRBJ1-2	few	CASSELRQTF	TGTGCCAGCAGTGAGTTGAGACAAACCTTC
TRBV18	NA	TRBJ1-2	few	CASSPSSTGQNYGYTF	TGTGCCAGCTCGCCATCTTCTACCGGACAGAACTATGGCTACACCTTC
TRBV5-6	TRBD1	TRBJ1-2	NA	CASSFNRGYYGYTF	TGTGCCAGCAGCTTCAACAGGGGTTATTATGGCTACACCTTC
TRBV28	TRBD1	TRBJ1-2	NA	CASSLDRVYGYTF	TGTGCCAGCAGTTTGGACAGGGTCTATGGCTACACCTTC
TRBV5-1	NA	TRBJ2-2	NA	CASSSTGGELFF	TGCGCCAGCAGCTCCACGGGGGGGGAGCTGTTTTTT
TRBV6-4	NA	TRBJ2-1	NA	CASSLTGEVNEQFF	TGTGCCAGCAGCTTAACAGGGGAGGTCAATGAGCAGTTCTTC
TRBV2	NA	TRBJ1-2	NA	CASSEAAQGFYGYTF	TGTGCCAGCAGTGAAGCGGCCCAGGGTTTCTATGGCTACACCTTC
TRBV5-1	NA	TRBJ1-6	NA	CASSAQRDSPLHF	TGCGCCAGCAGCGCACAGCGGGATTCACCCCTCCACTTT
TRBV19	TRBD2	TRBJ2-7	NA	CASSIGPGLAENYEQYF	TGTGCCAGTAGTATAGGTCCGGGACTAGCGGAAAACTACGAGCAGTACTTC
TRBV28	NA	TRBJ1-5	NA	CASSLLGGGQPQHF	TGTGCCAGCAGTTTGTTAGGGGGGGGCCAGCCCCAGCATTTT
TRBV19	NA	TRBJ2-7	many	CASSSSLTGYEQYF	TGTGCCAGTAGTAGCTCCCTAACCGGTTACGAGCAGTACTTC
TRBV18	NA	TRBJ2-1	NA	CASSPYARIYNEQFF	TGTGCCAGCTCACCATACGCCAGAATCTACAATGAGCAGTTCTTC
TRBV6-5	NA	TRBJ1-1	NA	CASSDGGRVEAFF	TGTGCCAGCAGTGATGGGGGTAGGGTTGAAGCTTTCTTT
TRBV5-4	NA	TRBJ2-5	NA	CASSQELQETRYF	TGTGCCAGCAGCCAAGAGCTACAAGAGACCCGGTACTTC
TRBV6-6	TRBD1	TRBJ1-2	NA	CASTSWTGSGYGYTF	TGTGCCAGCACCTCTTGGACAGGGTCGGGGTATGGCTACACCTTC
TRBV29-1	TRBD2	TRBJ2-3	NA	CSALDGGYTDTQYF	TGCAGCGCCCTCGACGGGGGGTATACAGATACGCAGTATTTT
TRBV10-3	NA	TRBJ2-7	few	CAIRGSGGYEQYF	TGTGCCATCAGAGGGAGTGGGGGGTACGAGCAGTACTTC
TRBV19	TRBD1	TRBJ1-1	NA	CASSIPGGFTEAFF	TGTGCCAGTAGTATCCCAGGGGGTTTCACTGAAGCTTTCTTT
TRBV5-4	NA	TRBJ2-3	NA	CASGVLKLRTDTQYF	TGTGCCAGCGGGGTTTTAAAGCTAAGGACAGATACGCAGTATTTT
TRBV9	NA	TRBJ2-5	NA	CASSVGAKGVETQYF	TGTGCCAGCAGCGTAGGAGCAAAAGGGGTGGAGACCCAGTACTTC
TRBV6-1	NA	TRBJ2-7	NA	CASSEKGQPGSYEQYF	TGTGCCAGCAGTGAAAAAGGACAGCCTGGGTCCTACGAGCAGTACTTC
TRBV29-1	TRBD1	TRBJ1-5	NA	CSAGQGDNQPQHF	TGCAGCGCCGGACAGGGTGACAATCAGCCCCAGCATTTT
TRBV28	TRBD2	TRBJ2-1	many	CASSWRGLAGKQFF	TGTGCCAGCAGTTGGAGAGGACTAGCCGGGAAGCAGTTCTTC
TRBV5-1	NA	TRBJ2-2	NA	CASSLAVGGTGELFF	TGCGCCAGCAGCTTAGCGGTCGGGGGCACCGGGGAGCTGTTTTTT
TRBV28	NA	TRBJ1-5	many	CASSLRTGGAPIQPQHF	TGTGCCAGCAGTTTAAGGACGGGGGGGGCGCCTATTCAGCCCCAGCATTTT
TRBV19	NA	TRBJ2-2	NA	CASCRVFTGELFF	TGTGCCAGTTGCAGGGTGTTCACCGGGGAGCTGTTTTTT
TRBV7-2	TRBD2	TRBJ2-2	NA	CASIHGGANTGELFF	TGTGCCAGCATCCACGGGGGGGCCAACACCGGGGAGCTGTTTTTT
TRBV7-8	TRBD2	TRBJ2-3	NA	CASSLEVGTSGRNTQYF	TGTGCCAGCAGCTTAGAGGTGGGGACTAGCGGGAGGAATACGCAGTATTTT
TRBV18	NA	TRBJ2-1	NA	CASSPTPGLNNEQFF	TGTGCCAGCTCACCGACACCCGGACTTAACAATGAGCAGTTCTTC
TRBV6-4	NA	TRBJ2-5	NA	CASSEGPLETQYF	TGTGCCAGCAGTGAAGGGCCCTTAGAGACCCAGTACTTC
TRBV7-9	NA	TRBJ1-1	few	CASSLAPVRGTEAFF	TGTGCCAGCAGCTTAGCGCCGGTGAGGGGCACTGAAGCTTTCTTT
TRBV10-1	NA	TRBJ2-4	few	CASSNSAAKNIQYF	TGCGCCAGCAGTAACAGTGCAGCCAAAAACATTCAGTACTTC